A single sample is the source of the 9 T cell receptor beta chains below, sequenced in a study of blood T cell repertoires in COVID-19. Using immunoSEQ multiplex PCR, the repertoire was profiled, and TCRdb retains in-frame clones only, with some absent. Among around 30,000 clones listed, roughly nine tenths were seen once. Sequenced material: peripheral blood. These receptors were collected from a human donor in a cohort sampled during active COVID-19.

J is TRBJ1-5 and V is TRBV5-6, with 8 positions matching TRBD1. The J segment lost 7 bases and the V segment lost 6 bases, leaving 9 bases of the junction unmatched. Per germline, CDR1 SGHDT and CDR2 YYEEEE. The CDR3 has 14 amino acids. The CDR3 nucleotides read TGTGCCAGCACCCGGACAGGGATCGGGCAGCCCCAGCATTTT. Protein product: CASTRTGIGQPQHF.

This clone occurred once. This chain links TRBV6-5 with TRBJ2-3; 7 nucleotides agree with TRBD1. V lost 6 bases to trimming and J lost 5 bases; unmatched junction nucleotides: 11. From germline, CDR1 is MNHEY and CDR2 SVGAGI. The CDR3 runs 15 residues. CDR3 in amino acids: CASRYIGTEKDTQYF. The CDR3 bases are TGTGCCAGCAGGTACATCGGGACAGAGAAAGATACGCAGTATTTT.

The chain combines TRBV3-1 (or the pseudogene TRBV3-2) with TRBJ1-2, with a tentative D call TRBD1 (5 bases). V gave up 0 bases and J gave up 1 base, with 15 bases separating them. CDR3 size: 17 residues. Per germline, CDR1 LGHDT and CDR2 YNNKEL (reference sequence). The CDR3 protein is CASSQDTPTTGNYGYTF. The CDR3 nucleotides read TGTGCCAGCAGCCAAGATACCCCCACAACAGGTAACTATGGCTACACCTTC.

The chain links TRBV2 to TRBJ2-3; TRBD1 aligns across 10 bases. The V gene's germline CDR1 is SNHLY and CDR2 FYNNEI. V shed 6 bases, J shed 2 bases, and the junction held 5 bases outside the gene matches. The CDR3 covers 15 residues. CDR3 protein: CASRETGGLTDTQYF. The CDR3 DNA reads TGTGCCAGCAGGGAGACAGGGGGCCTCACAGATACGCAGTATTTT.

The CDR3 loop is CASSDRARGETQYF. In DNA form, the CDR3 reads TGTGCCAGCAGCGACCGGGCCCGGGGGGAGACCCAGTACTTC. The chain recombines TRBV11-2 with TRBJ2-5; maybe TRBD2 (6 bases). Trimming took 5 bases from V and 5 from J, leaving 15 bases between them. The CDR3 runs to 14 residues. Germline lookup yields CDR1 SGHAT and CDR2 FQNNGV.

The chain uses TRBV5-5 and TRBJ2-7; possible D gene TRBD1, 6 bases. V dropped 0 bases and J dropped 2 bases, with 9 bases sitting between them. The CDR3 extends over 14 amino acids. Germline V CDR1 and CDR2: SGHKS, YYEKEE (reference sequence). The CDR3 region is CASSLDPGAYEQYV. The CDR3 region has the DNA TGTGCCAGCAGCTTGGACCCAGGGGCCTACGAGCAGTACGTC.

In DNA, the CDR3 is TGTGCCAGTAGTGCGGGACTAGCTGAGACCCAGTACTTC. It codes for CASSAGLAETQYF. The chain has TRBV19 and TRBJ2-5; 9 bases match TRBD2. With V trimmed by 5 bases and J by 5 bases, 3 bases remained unmatched. This CDR3 contains 13 residues. Germline V gene sequence: CDR1 LNHDA, CDR2 SQIVND (reference sequence). Full variable domain (missing parts from reference TRBV19 and TRBJ2-5): DGGITQSPKYLFRKEGQNVTLSCEQNLNHDAMYWYRQDPGQGLRLIYYSQIVNDFQKGDIAEGYSVSREKKESFPLTVTSAQKNPTAFYLCASSAGLAETQYFGPGTRLLVL.

This clone was counted once. The chain links TRBV4-2 to TRBJ1-6, with 8 bases fitting TRBD1. The V and J ends lost 4 bases and 9 bases, in that order; junction bases with no gene match: 8. Germline-derived CDR1 and CDR2 are LGHNA and YNFKEQ. The CDR3 loop spans 15 amino acids. The CDR3 region has the DNA TGTGCCAGCAGCCCTACGGGACAGGTTACTTCACCCCTCCACTTT. It specifies CASSPTGQVTSPLHF.

The chain has TRBV19 and TRBJ1-1, with D maybe TRBD1 (6 bases). Between the trimmed V and J ends, which lost 5 bases and 4 bases, there was a span of 14 bases. The CDR3 covers 14 residues. Germline loops: CDR1 LNHDA, CDR2 SQIVND (reference sequence). The CDR3 spells CASSAQQGFTEAFF. CDR3 DNA sequence: TGTGCCAGTAGTGCCCAACAGGGTTTCACTGAAGCTTTCTTT.